These 5 T cell receptor beta chains share one sample of origin, sequenced in a study of STAT5B mutations in CD4+ large granular lymphocyte leukemia. Profiled with immunoSEQ multiplex PCR; TCRdb holds only in-frame clones, not every one. The sample carries about 30,000 clones, approximately 80% recorded once. Source material: CD4+ T cells from blood buffy coats. Receptors were obtained from a human donor in good health.

This chain joins TRBV2 and TRBJ1-4, with 8 bases matching TRBD1. CDR1 SNHLY and CDR2 FYNNEI come from the germline V gene. Losses at the gene ends were 6 bases for V and 8 bases for J; bases not matched to a gene: 11. There are 15 residues in the CDR3. Here the CDR3 DNA reads TGTGCCAGCAGGAGGACAGGGAATCTACAGGAAAAACTGTTTTTT. This translates into CASRRTGNLQEKLFF.

The chain links TRBV2 to TRBJ2-5; tentatively, D is TRBD1 (5 bases). Deletions cut 5 bases from V and 5 bases from J, with 18 bases between. Germline V gives CDR1 SNHLY, CDR2 FYNNEI. The CDR3 has 15 residues. CDR3 DNA sequence: TGTGCCAGCAGTTTCACAGGTCTAGTTCTGGAGACCCAGTACTTC. Translated: CASSFTGLVLETQYF.

V and J are TRBV5-1 and TRBJ1-2, with a possible D match to TRBD1 (6 bases). Germline V gene lookup returns CDR1 SGHRS and CDR2 YFSETQ. CDR3 size: 13 residues. Trimming removed 4 bases from V and 4 bases from J, with 11 bases in between. The CDR3 spells CASSGGQGYGYTF. Here the CDR3 DNA reads TGCGCCAGCAGCGGGGGGCAGGGCTATGGCTACACCTTC.

This clone was recorded a few times. The chain has TRBV27 and TRBJ1-4; 9 positions agree with TRBD1. The CDR3 consists of 16 residues. Germline V gives CDR1 MNHEY, CDR2 SMNVEV (reference sequence). J lost 5 bases, V lost 5 bases, and 9 bases had no gene match. This chain's CDR3 is CASSPGTGRGNEKLFF. Written as DNA, the CDR3 is TGTGCCAGCAGTCCCGGGACAGGGAGGGGAAATGAAAAACTGTTTTTT. The full variable domain, rest sourced from reference TRBV27 and TRBJ1-4, is EAQVTQNPRYLITVTGKKLTVTCSQNMNHEYMSWYRQDPGLGLRQIYYSMNVEVTDKGDVPEGYKVSRKEKRNFPLILESPSPNQTSLYFCASSPGTGRGNEKLFFGSGTQLSVL.

This clone has more than one count but fewer than ten. The chain uses TRBV6-5 and TRBJ1-5; tentative D call: TRBD1 (5 bases). The length of the CDR3 is 14 residues. Trimming took 2 bases from V and 3 from J, leaving 8 bases between them. Germline CDR1 MNHEY, CDR2 SVGAGI. The CDR3 spells CASSYTGPNQPQHF. The CDR3 nucleotides read TGTGCCAGCAGTTACACAGGACCCAATCAGCCCCAGCATTTT.